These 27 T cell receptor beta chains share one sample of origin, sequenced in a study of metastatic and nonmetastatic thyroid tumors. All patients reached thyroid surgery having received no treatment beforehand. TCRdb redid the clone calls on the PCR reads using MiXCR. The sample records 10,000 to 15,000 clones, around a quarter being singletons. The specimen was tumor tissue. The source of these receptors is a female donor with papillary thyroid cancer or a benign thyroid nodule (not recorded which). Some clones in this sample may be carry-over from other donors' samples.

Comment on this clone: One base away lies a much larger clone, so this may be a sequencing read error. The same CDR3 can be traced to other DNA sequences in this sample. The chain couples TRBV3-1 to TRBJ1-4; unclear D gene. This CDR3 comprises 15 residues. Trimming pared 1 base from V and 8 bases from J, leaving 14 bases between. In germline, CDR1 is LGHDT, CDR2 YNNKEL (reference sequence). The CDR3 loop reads CASSQGGHIGEKLFF. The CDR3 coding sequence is TGTGCCAGCAGCCAAGGAGGGCACATCGGAGAAAAACTGTTTTTT.

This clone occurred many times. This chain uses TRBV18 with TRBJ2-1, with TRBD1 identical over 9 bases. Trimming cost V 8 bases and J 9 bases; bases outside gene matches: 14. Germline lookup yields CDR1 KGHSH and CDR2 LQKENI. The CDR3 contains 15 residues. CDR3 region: CASMSGTGLGGEQFF. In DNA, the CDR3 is TGTGCCAGCATGTCCGGGACAGGGTTAGGGGGTGAGCAGTTCTTC.

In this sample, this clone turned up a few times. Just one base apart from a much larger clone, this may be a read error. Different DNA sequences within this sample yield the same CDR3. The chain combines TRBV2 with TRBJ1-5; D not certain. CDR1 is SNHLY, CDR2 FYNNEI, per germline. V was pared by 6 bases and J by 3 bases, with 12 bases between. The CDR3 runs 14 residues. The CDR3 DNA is TGTGCCAGCAGCGAGAGGGTATCCAATCAGCCCCAGCATTTT. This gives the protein CASSERVSNQPQHF.

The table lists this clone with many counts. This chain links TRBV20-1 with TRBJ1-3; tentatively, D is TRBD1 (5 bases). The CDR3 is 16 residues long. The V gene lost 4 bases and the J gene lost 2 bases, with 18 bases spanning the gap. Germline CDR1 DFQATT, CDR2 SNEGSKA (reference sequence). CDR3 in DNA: TGCAGTGCTACCCCGCGGGGGGATATTGCTGGAAACACCATATATTTT. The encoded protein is CSATPRGDIAGNTIYF.

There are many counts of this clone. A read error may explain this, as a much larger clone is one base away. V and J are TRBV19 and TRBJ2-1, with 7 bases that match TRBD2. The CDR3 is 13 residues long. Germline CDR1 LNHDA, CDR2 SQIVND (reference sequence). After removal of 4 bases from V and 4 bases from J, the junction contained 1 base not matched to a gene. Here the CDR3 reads CASSTSGYNEQFF. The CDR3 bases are TGTGCCAGTAGTACTAGCGGATACAATGAGCAGTTCTTC.

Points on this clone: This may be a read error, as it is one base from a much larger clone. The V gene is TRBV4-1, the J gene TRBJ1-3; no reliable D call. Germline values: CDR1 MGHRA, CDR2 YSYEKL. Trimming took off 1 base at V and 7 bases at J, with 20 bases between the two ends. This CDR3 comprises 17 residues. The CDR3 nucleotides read TGCGCCAGCAGCCAAGTGTGTCGCGGGGAAGGTGGGAACACCATATATTTT. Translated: CASSQVCRGEGGNTIYF.

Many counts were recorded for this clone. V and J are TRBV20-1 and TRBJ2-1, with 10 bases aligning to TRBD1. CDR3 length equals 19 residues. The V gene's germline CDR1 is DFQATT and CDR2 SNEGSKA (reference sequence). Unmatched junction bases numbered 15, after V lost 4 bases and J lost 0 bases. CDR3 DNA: TGCAGTGCTATACGTTGGGGACAGGGGCCACTGAGCTCCTACAATGAGCAGTTCTTC. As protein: CSAIRWGQGPLSSYNEQFF.

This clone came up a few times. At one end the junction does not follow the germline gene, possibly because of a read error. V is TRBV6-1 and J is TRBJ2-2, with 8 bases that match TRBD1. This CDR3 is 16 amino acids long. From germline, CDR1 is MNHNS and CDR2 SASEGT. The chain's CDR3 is CSSSQLWTGLSGELFF. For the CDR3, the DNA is TGTTCCAGCAGTCAACTTTGGACAGGGTTGTCCGGGGAGCTGTTTTTT.

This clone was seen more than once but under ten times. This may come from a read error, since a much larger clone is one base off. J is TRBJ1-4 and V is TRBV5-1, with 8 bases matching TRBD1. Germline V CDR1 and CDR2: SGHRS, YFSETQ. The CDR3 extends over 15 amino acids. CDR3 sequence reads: CASSFSRGQDEELFF. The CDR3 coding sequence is TGCGCCAGCAGCTTCTCCAGGGGGCAGGATGAAGAACTGTTTTTT.

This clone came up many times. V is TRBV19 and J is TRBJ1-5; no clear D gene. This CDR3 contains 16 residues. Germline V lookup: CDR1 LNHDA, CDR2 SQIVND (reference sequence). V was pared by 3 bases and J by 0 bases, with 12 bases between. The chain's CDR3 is CASSMYPPYSNQPQHF. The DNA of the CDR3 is TGTGCCAGTAGTATGTACCCACCGTATAGCAATCAGCCCCAGCATTTT. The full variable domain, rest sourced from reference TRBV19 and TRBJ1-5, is DGGITQSPKYLFRKEGQNVTLSCEQNLNHDAMYWYRQDPGQGLRLIYYSQIVNDFQKGDIAEGYSVSREKKESFPLTVTSAQKNPTAFYLCASSMYPPYSNQPQHFGDGTRLSIL.

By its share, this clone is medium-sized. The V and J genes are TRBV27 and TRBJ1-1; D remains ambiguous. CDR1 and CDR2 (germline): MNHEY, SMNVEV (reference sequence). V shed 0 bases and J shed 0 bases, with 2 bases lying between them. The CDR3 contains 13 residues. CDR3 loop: CASSLSLNTEAFF. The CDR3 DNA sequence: TGTGCCAGCAGTTTATCCCTGAACACTGAAGCTTTCTTT.

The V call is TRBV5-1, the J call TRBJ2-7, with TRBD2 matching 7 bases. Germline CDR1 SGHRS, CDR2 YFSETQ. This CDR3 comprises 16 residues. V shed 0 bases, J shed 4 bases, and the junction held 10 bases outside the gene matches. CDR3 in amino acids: CASSLGPGLGEYEQYF. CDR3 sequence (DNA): TGCGCCAGCAGCTTGGGTCCAGGACTAGGGGAGTACGAGCAGTACTTC.

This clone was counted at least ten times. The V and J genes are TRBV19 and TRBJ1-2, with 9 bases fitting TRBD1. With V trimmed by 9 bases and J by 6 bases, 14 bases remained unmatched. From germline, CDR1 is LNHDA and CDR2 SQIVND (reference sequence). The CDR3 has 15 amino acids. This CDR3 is CASRRDREWDDGYTF. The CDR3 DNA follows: TGTGCCAGCCGCCGGGACAGGGAGTGGGATGATGGCTACACCTTC.

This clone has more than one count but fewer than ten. The DNA of the CDR3 is TGTGCCAGTAGTATTGATCCCGGTTCCTACGAGCAGTACTTC. Amino acids: CASSIDPGSYEQYF. V is TRBV19 and J is TRBJ2-7, with D unresolved. The CDR3 totals 14 residues. Germline V gives CDR1 LNHDA, CDR2 SQIVND (reference sequence). V lost 3 bases to trimming and J lost 1 base, with 10 bases between them. The complete variable domain, with remaining parts taken from reference TRBV19 and TRBJ2-7, reads DGGITQSPKYLFRKEGQNVTLSCEQNLNHDAMYWYRQDPGQGLRLIYYSQIVNDFQKGDIAEGYSVSREKKESFPLTVTSAQKNPTAFYLCASSIDPGSYEQYFGPGTRLTVT.

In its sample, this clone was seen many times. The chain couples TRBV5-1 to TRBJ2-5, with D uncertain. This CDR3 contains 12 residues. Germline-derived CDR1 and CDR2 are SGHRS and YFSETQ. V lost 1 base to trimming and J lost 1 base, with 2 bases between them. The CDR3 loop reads CASSLSQETQYF. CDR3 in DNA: TGCGCCAGCAGCTTGTCCCAAGAGACCCAGTACTTC.

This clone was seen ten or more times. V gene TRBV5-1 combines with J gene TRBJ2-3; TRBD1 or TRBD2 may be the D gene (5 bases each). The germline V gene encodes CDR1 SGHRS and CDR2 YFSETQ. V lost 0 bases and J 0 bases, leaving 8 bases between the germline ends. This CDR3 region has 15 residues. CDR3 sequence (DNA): TGCGCCAGCAGCTTGGCCGGGGCAAGCACAGATACGCAGTATTTT. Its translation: CASSLAGASTDTQYF.

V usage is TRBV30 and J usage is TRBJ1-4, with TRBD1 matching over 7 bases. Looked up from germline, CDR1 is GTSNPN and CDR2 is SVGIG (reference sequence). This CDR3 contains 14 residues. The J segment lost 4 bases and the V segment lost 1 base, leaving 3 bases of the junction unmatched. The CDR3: CAWSARGLNEKLFF. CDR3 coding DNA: TGTGCCTGGAGTGCGAGGGGGCTTAATGAAAAACTGTTTTTT.

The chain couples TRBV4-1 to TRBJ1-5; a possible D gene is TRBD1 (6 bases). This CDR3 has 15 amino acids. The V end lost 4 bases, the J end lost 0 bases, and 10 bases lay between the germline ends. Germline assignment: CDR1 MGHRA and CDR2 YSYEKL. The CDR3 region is CASSPRTDSNQPQHF. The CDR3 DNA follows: TGCGCCAGCAGCCCCCGGACAGATAGCAATCAGCCCCAGCATTTT.

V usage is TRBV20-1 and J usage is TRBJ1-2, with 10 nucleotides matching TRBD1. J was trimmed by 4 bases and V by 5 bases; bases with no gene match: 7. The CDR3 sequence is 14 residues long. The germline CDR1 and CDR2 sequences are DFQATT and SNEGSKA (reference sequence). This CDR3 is CSAFNRTGGYGYTF. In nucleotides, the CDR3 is TGCAGTGCTTTCAATCGGACAGGGGGCTATGGCTACACCTTC.

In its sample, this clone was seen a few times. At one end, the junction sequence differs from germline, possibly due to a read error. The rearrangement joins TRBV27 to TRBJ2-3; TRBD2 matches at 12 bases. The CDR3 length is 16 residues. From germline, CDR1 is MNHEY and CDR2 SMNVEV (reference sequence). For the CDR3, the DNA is TGTGCCAGCAGTTCCCTACTAGCGGGAGGTACAGATACTCAGTATTTT. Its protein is CASSSLLAGGTDTQYF.

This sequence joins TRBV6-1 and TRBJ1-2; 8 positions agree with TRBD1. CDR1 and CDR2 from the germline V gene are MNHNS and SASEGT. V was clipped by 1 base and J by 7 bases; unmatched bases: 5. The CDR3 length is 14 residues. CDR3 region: CASSEGTGRSGYTF. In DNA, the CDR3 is TGTGCCAGCAGTGAAGGGACAGGGAGGAGTGGCTACACCTTC.

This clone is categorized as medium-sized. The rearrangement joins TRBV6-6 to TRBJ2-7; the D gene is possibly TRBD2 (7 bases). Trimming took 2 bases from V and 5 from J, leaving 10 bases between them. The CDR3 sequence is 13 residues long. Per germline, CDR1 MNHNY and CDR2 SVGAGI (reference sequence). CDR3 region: CASSYEGGDEQYF. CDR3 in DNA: TGTGCCAGCAGTTACGAGGGGGGGGACGAGCAGTACTTC.

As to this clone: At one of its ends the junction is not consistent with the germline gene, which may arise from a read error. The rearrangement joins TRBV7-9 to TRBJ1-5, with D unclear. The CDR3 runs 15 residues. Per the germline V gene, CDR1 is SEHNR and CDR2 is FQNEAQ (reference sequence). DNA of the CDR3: TGTGCCAGCAGCTCCGGCAGCACAAGCAATCAGCCACAGAATTTT. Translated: CASSSGSTSNQPQNF. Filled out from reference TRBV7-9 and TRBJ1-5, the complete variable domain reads DTGVSQNPRHKITKRGQNVTFRCDPISEHNRLYWYRQTLGQGPEFLTYFQNEAQLEKSRLLSDRFSAERPKGSFSTLEIQRTEQGDSAMYLCASSSGSTSNQPQNFGDGTRLSIL.

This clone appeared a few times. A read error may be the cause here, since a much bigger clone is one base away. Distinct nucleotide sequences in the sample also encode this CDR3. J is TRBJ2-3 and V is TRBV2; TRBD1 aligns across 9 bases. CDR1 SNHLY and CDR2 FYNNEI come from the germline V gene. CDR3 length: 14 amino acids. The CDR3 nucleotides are TGCGCCAGCAAGAGACAGGGGGAGACAGATACGCAGTATTTT. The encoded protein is CASKRQGETDTQYF.

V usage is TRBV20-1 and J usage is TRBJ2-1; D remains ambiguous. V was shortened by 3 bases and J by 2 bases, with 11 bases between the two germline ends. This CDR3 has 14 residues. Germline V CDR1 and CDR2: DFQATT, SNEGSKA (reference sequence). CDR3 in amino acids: CSASGGVPYNEQFF. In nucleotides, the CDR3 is TGCAGTGCTAGCGGCGGAGTCCCCTACAATGAGCAGTTCTTC.

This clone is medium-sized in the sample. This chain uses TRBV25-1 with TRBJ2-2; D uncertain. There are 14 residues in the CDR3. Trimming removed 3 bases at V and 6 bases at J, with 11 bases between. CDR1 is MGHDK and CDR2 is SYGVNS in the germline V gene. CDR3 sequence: CASSELGFAGELFF. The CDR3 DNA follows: TGTGCCAGCAGTGAGCTCGGGTTTGCCGGGGAGCTGTTTTTT.

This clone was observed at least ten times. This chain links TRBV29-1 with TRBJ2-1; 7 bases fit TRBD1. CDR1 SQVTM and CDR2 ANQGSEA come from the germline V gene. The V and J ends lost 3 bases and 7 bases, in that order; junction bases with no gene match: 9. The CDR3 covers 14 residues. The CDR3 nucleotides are TGCAGCGTTGAGCCCAGGACAGGTAGTAATGAGCAGTTCTTC. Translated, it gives CSVEPRTGSNEQFF.